This T cell receptor (beta chain) was recorded in a study of blood T cell repertoires in COVID-19 (dated by TCRdb to the early 2020s). Some background on the complete study: Collaborator samples came from the United States, Italy and Spain and covered acute and convalescent phases of COVID-19. The prospective study material was composed of cDNA or gDNA derived from T cells, B-cell-depleted T cells, or PBMCs. Deeply sampled blood TCRbeta repertoires from subjects exposed to, actively infected with, or recovered from COVID-19 were included in the dataset. The repertoires were made available in a free public database intended to serve as a resource for research on the immune response to SARS-CoV-2. Samples came from the ongoing ImmuneRACE study (first 160 participants) plus 1,254 subjects from 6 global collaborators. Sample metadata almost always included a de-identified subject ID, COVID-19 status, age in years and sex. Where HLA class I and class II types were available, the types were taken from metadata supplied by the sample provider, not from assay-based typing.

The germline ends are 18 bases apart after V is trimmed by 3 bases and J by 0 bases. From cysteine to phenylalanine, the CDR3 is 18 amino acids long. Only the CDR3 DNA stays, 54 bases, in frame from base 1. The germline V gene yields SGHAT for CDR1 and FQNNGV for CDR2. Participants in the prospective study were enrolled through a virtual design, were aged 18 to 89 years, and lived in about two dozen United States geographic areas. In the prospective study, cohorts were assigned on the basis of participant-reported clinical history obtained from a screening survey and a study questionnaire. Mobile phlebotomists in the prospective study collected whole blood, serum and a nasopharyngeal or oropharyngeal swab from every participant. Prospective study participants could optionally give additional blood draws and questionnaires over an approximately 2-month period. Before DNA extraction, prospective study blood samples were shipped either frozen or at room temperature.

TCRbeta CDR3 regions were amplified from genomic DNA using the immunoSEQ Assay, a bias-controlled multiplex PCR. As for the authors' bioinformatics: The number of nucleated cells in each sample was estimated from the amplification of reference gene primers within the assay. To quantify the absolute abundance of each unique TCRbeta CDR3 rearrangement, sequence reads were collapsed and filtered. Productive Simpson clonality was computed per sample as the square root of Simpson's diversity index over productive rearrangements. TCRdb took over this immuneACCESS table, retaining in-frame rearrangements with V and J assigned. Such tables are incomplete; in checked studies, under half of the missing clones stem from an unresolved V gene, and the remainder is unexplained. V, J and clone size derive from that table, while D and trimming were established from the DNA sequence. The sample includes approximately 250,000 clones, with about 88% observed a single time. Clones ranked in the top ten supply approximately 4% of the sample.

This clone was recorded only once. Its antigen is unknown. Base qualities are missing; no much larger clone stands one base away. What the work shows at the level of the full study, not this receptor alone: The quantity of clinical and demographic metadata differed by source and by participant and was supplied without curation.

Specimen: PBMCs or T cells enriched from blood (not recorded which). The chain joins TRBV11-2 to TRBJ2-1, with the D gene too uncertain to name. This clonotype was sampled from a man aged 25-40 years with acute COVID-19. The CDR3 region has the sequence CASSFSSLAASSYNEQFF. In nucleotides, the sequence is TGTGCCAGCAGCTTTTCATCTCTTGCCGCCAGCTCCTACAATGAGCAGTTCTTC.